This TCR beta chain emerged from a study of T cells in localized non-small cell lung cancer. Study-level findings and limits: Analysis by sequencing included only one tumor region, so heterogeneity remains possible. Prolonged overall survival went with higher T cell density in the blood. Uninvolved nearby lung showed the greatest T cell clonality, exceeding that found in tumor.

This CDR3 contains 14 residues. J lost 7 bases, V lost 1 base, and 5 bases had no gene match. The V gene's germline CDR1 is SGHNT and CDR2 YENEEA. Of note for this clone: Its matching antigen is unknown.

TCRdb's table, derived via immunoSEQ multiplex PCR, lists solely in-frame clones and lacks some. Of tens of thousands of clones listed, 87% are singletons. The chain combines TRBV11-3 with TRBJ2-3; 7 bases agree with TRBD2. The starting material was peripheral blood, obtained before any cancer treatment. The receptor's source is a woman between 35 and 70 years old with stage I lung adenocarcinoma. This CDR3 reads CASSLAGRANTQYF. In DNA form, the CDR3 reads TGTGCCAGCAGCTTAGCAGGGAGGGCGAATACGCAGTATTTT.